This T cell receptor (beta chain) was profiled in a study of blood T cell repertoires in COVID-19 (dated by TCRdb to about 2020). Concerning the study at large: Collaborator samples came from the United States, Italy and Spain and covered acute and convalescent phases of COVID-19. The prospective study material was composed of cDNA or gDNA derived from T cells, B-cell-depleted T cells, or PBMCs. Samples came from the ongoing ImmuneRACE study (first 160 participants) plus 1,254 subjects from 6 global collaborators. The dataset comprised deeply sampled blood TCRbeta repertoires from subjects exposed to, actively infected with, or recovered from COVID-19. The repertoires were released in a freely available public database intended as a resource for research on the immune response to SARS-CoV-2. Sample metadata almost always included a de-identified subject ID, COVID-19 status, age in years and sex. Where HLA class I and class II types were available, the types were taken from metadata supplied by the sample provider, not from assay-based typing. What the authors observed across the whole study: The amount of clinical and demographic metadata varied by source and participant and was provided uncurated.

Its CDR3 holds 18 amino acids, cysteine through phenylalanine. Just the 54-base CDR3 DNA is kept, in frame starting at base 1. V loses 1 base at its end and J loses 5 bases; junction bases beyond the gene matches: 7. CDR1 and CDR2 were assigned from the germline V gene as MGHRA and YSYEKL. On this clone itself: This clone's antigen is unknown. Base-call qualities are not available, and no considerably larger clone is one nucleotide away.

TCRbeta CDR3 regions were amplified from genomic DNA by means of the immunoSEQ Assay, a bias-controlled multiplex PCR. The paper's data handling went like this. The number of nucleated cells in each sample was estimated by amplification of reference gene primers within the assay. Sequence reads were collapsed and filtered to measure the absolute abundance of every unique TCRbeta CDR3 rearrangement. Productive Simpson clonality was computed per sample as the square root of Simpson's diversity index over productive rearrangements. Held by TCRdb, this immuneACCESS table contains in-frame sequences only and omits some clones. Under half of the omission traces to an unresolved V gene where checked; the cause of the rest is unknown. Clonal size and the V and J genes are those of that table, whereas D and trimming came from the DNA. This sample gives approximately 100,000 clones in total; 86% of them show up just once. Of the sample, under 3.5% falls within the top ten clones.

Participants in the prospective study were aged roughly 18 to 100 years, lived in about two dozen United States geographic areas, and enrolled through a virtual design. In the prospective study, participants were assigned to cohorts based on the clinical history participants reported in a screening survey and a study questionnaire. For ImmuneRACE Cohort 3, a participant was defined as recovered based on two consecutive negative NP/OP PCR tests, clearance by a healthcare professional, or resolution of symptoms. Mobile phlebotomists in the prospective study collected whole blood, serum and a nasopharyngeal or oropharyngeal swab from every participant. Over a 2-month period, participants in the prospective study had the option of providing additional blood draws and questionnaires. Before DNA extraction, blood samples from the prospective study were shipped at room temperature or frozen.

The source material was PBMCs or T cells enriched from blood (not recorded which). The origin of this receptor is a woman aged 45-60 years who had recovered from COVID-19. The chain was built from TRBV4-1 and TRBJ2-2, and 13 bases in between align with TRBD2. The nucleotide sequence is TGCGCCAGCAGCCAAGGTGGACTAGCGGGAGTTGGTACCGGGGAGCTGTTTTTT. Its translation reads: CASSQGGLAGVGTGELFF.